This T cell receptor beta chain was sequenced in a study of response to subunit inactivated influenza vaccine. Study findings and constraints: A suggestion made by the authors is that each seasonal influenza vaccination recruits few new T cells.

TCRdb re-called the RT-PCR reads with MiXCR, one entry per CDR3 protein. The sample includes approximately 570,000 distinct CDR3 sequences, 6% to 9% of them seen just once. The CDR3 loop spans 14 amino acids. V lost 8 bases and J 1 base, leaving 11 bases between the germline ends. Germline V gives CDR1 SEHNR, CDR2 FQNEAQ (reference sequence). Comments on this clonotype: Its antigen is unidentified.

Source: PBMCs from blood, taken less than 25 months after vaccination. The chain is built from TRBV7-9 and TRBJ2-2; TRBD2 might be the D (6 bases). The receptor was isolated from a man between 50 and 69 years old who received an inactivated influenza vaccine. The CDR3 here is CASLYSGNTGELFF. The CDR3 region has the DNA TGTGCCAGCCTGTATAGCGGGAACACCGGGGAGCTGTTTTTT.